The text below deals with one T cell receptor beta chain. Its antigen is still unknown. These data are taken from a study of cytomegalovirus exposure and HLA in healthy donors. Study conclusions and caveats: As a later analysis revealed, the rate of TCR association differed by HLA locus, with DRB1 most and HLA-C fewest.

The CDR3 consists of 14 residues. CDR1 is MDHEN and CDR2 is SYDVKM in the germline V gene. Trimming took 5 bases from V and 4 from J, leaving 14 bases between them. Donors were nominally healthy when sampled, though unrecorded immune exposures were likely. PCR amplification relied on 60 Vbeta primers (plus 13 Jbeta primers). Generated by immunoSEQ multiplex PCR, the TCRdb table keeps only in-frame clones and is missing some. The table has fewer than 200,000 clones, around 77% seen once. The TCR originated in a man in his 60s in good health and CMV-seronegative. The V call is TRBV28, the J call TRBJ1-1, with a tentative D call TRBD1 (6 bases). The sequencing sample was made of PBMCs. In nucleotides, the CDR3 is TGTGCCAGCAGTCTAAACAGGGCTGGCACTGAAGCTTTCTTT. Its translation: CASSLNRAGTEAFF.